The next 21 T cell receptor beta chains were all read from a single sample in a study of regulatory T cells in long-lasting Graves disease. Library construction for TCR beta used iRepertoire HTBI primers and Arm-PCR of CDR3 regions. Via MiXCR, TCRdb re-called the multiplex PCR reads, giving one row per CDR3 protein. Of over 450,000 distinct CDR3 sequences listed, around 12% were seen once; the top ten hold roughly 9.3%. Time point meaning: newly diagnosed GD, antithyroid drugs for less than 3 months. Construction of the TCR library relied on RNA isolated from PBMCs. These same records also appear under a second study, on T cells in Graves' hyperthyroidism and ophthalmopathy.

This sample comprised peripheral blood mononuclear cells (PBMCs), obtained at new diagnosis, from a patient treated with antithyroid drugs. The receptors come from a woman aged 25-40 years with Graves disease.

This clonotype came up many times. The chain is built from TRBV5-1 and TRBJ2-7; 7 bases fit TRBD1. CDR3 size: 14 residues. Unmatched junction bases numbered 6, after V lost 4 bases and J lost 2 bases. CDR1 is SGHRS and CDR2 is YFSETQ in the germline V gene. The CDR3 bases are TGCGCCAGCAGCCCACGGGGACAGACCTACGAGCAGTACTTC. Its translation is CASSPRGQTYEQYF. The whole variable domain, filled in from reference TRBV5-1 and TRBJ2-7, reads KAGVTQTPRYLIKTRGQQVTLSCSPISGHRSVSWYQQTPGQGLQFLFEYFSETQRNKGNFPGRFSGRQFSNSRSEMNVSTLELGDSALYLCASSPRGQTYEQYFGPGTRLTVT.

This chain links TRBV18 with TRBJ2-7; 12 bases agree with TRBD1. Germline trimming cut 6 bases from V and 0 bases from J; bases unmatched to any gene: 9. Germline CDR1 is KGHSH and CDR2 is LQKENI. This CDR3 spans 17 amino acids. The CDR3 DNA sequence: TGTGCCAGCTCGGTCCGGGACAGGGGGCTTGCCTCCTACGAGCAGTACTTC. Its translation: CASSVRDRGLASYEQYF.

This clonotype was recorded a few times. This sequence joins TRBV4-1 and TRBJ2-5; TRBD2 agrees at 10 bases. The germline CDR1 and CDR2 sequences are MGHRA and YSYEKL. The V gene end was trimmed by 6 bases and the J gene end by 3 bases; junction bases not matched to a gene: 10. The CDR3 length is 16 residues. The CDR3 loop reads CASSPMTSGLEETQYF. Written as DNA, the CDR3 is TGCGCCAGCAGTCCCATGACTAGCGGGCTGGAAGAGACCCAGTACTTC.

This clonotype was observed many times. This chain connects TRBV18 to TRBJ1-1, with TRBD1 matching over 7 bases. The CDR3 runs to 13 residues. The junction had 4 bases not matched to a gene; V was cut back by 6 bases and J by 3 bases. Looked up from germline, CDR1 is KGHSH and CDR2 is LQKENI. DNA for the CDR3: TGTGCCAGCTCGTCGGGACAGCACACTGAAGCTTTCTTT. Translating it yields CASSSGQHTEAFF.

The chain is built from TRBV20-1 and TRBJ2-7; D possibly corresponds to TRBD2 (5 bases). The ends were cut back, 6 bases at V and 2 bases at J, with 20 bases in the middle. The CDR3 loop spans 15 amino acids. Looked up from germline, CDR1 is DFQATT and CDR2 is SNEGSKA (reference sequence). The CDR3: CSAGEFGGPPYEQYF. CDR3 bases: TGCAGTGCCGGAGAGTTTGGCGGGCCCCCCTACGAGCAGTACTTC.

The V and J genes are TRBV11-2 and TRBJ2-7, with no clear D. Germline assignment: CDR1 SGHAT and CDR2 FQNNGV. The CDR3 is made up of 14 amino acids. V was cut by 5 bases and J by 0 bases, with 11 bases left in between. DNA of the CDR3: TGTGCCAGCAGCCCCCGGTCCGGCTCCTACGAGCAGTACTTC. Translating gives CASSPRSGSYEQYF.

This clonotype was seen many times. CDR3 amino acids: CASSQLDRGQETQYF. CDR3 DNA sequence: TGTGCCAGCAGTCAACTGGACAGGGGACAGGAGACCCAGTACTTC. The rearrangement links TRBV2 to TRBJ2-5, with 9 nucleotides matching TRBD1. Per the germline V gene, CDR1 is SNHLY and CDR2 is FYNNEI. The CDR3 extends over 15 amino acids. J gave up 5 bases and V 5 bases, and 9 bases lay outside the gene matches.

The chain uses TRBV3-1 and TRBJ2-3, with 8 bases lining up with TRBD2. Germline V gene sequence: CDR1 LGHDT, CDR2 YNNKEL (reference sequence). This CDR3 comprises 15 residues. V lost 4 bases and J lost 2; bases outside the gene matches: 5. CDR3 loop: CASSPRTSLTDTQYF. The CDR3 nucleotides read TGTGCCAGCAGCCCCAGGACTAGCCTCACAGATACGCAGTATTTT.

This clonotype was recorded at least ten times. The CDR3 nucleotides are TGTGCCAGCAGTGAAATAGCGGGAGGAGTTGTTGATGAGCAGTTCTTC. Its protein is CASSEIAGGVVDEQFF. The chain employs TRBV25-1 and TRBJ2-1; TRBD2 aligns across 10 bases. The CDR3 runs 16 residues. Unmatched junction bases numbered 9, after V lost 2 bases and J lost 8 bases. Germline assignment: CDR1 MGHDK and CDR2 SYGVNS.

Many counts were recorded for this clonotype. The V and J genes are TRBV27 and TRBJ1-2; 11 positions agree with TRBD1. The V gene end was trimmed by 5 bases and the J gene end by 5 bases; junction bases not matched to a gene: 16. CDR1 and CDR2 (germline): MNHEY, SMNVEV (reference sequence). The CDR3 covers 18 residues. CDR3 coding DNA: TGTGCCAGCAGTCCAACCCCCCATTCCGGGACAGGGGGATATGGCTACACCTTC. This encodes CASSPTPHSGTGGYGYTF.

The chain has TRBV7-9 and TRBJ2-3, with D perhaps TRBD1 (6 bases). This CDR3 comprises 15 residues. Germline values: CDR1 SEHNR, CDR2 FQNEAQ (reference sequence). V was cut by 5 bases and J by 3 bases, with 15 bases left in between. CDR3 loop: CASSPTWGRTDTQYF. Here the CDR3 DNA reads TGTGCCAGCAGCCCGACCTGGGGGCGTACAGATACGCAGTATTTT.

The V call is TRBV13, the J call TRBJ2-3; D uncertain. The germline gives CDR1 PRHDT, CDR2 FYEKMQ (reference sequence). This CDR3 region has 13 residues. The V gene lost 5 bases and the J gene lost 5 bases, with 11 bases spanning the gap. The CDR3 sequence is CASSHSLGDTQYF. As DNA, the CDR3 is TGTGCCAGCAGCCATAGTTTAGGAGATACGCAGTATTTT.

This clonotype was counted ten times or more. The V gene is TRBV10-1, the J gene TRBJ2-7; the D call may be TRBD1 or TRBD2 (5 bases each). Germline values: CDR1 WNHNN, CDR2 SYGVQD (reference sequence). The CDR3 is made up of 13 amino acids. Trimming pared 3 bases from V and 5 bases from J, leaving 11 bases between. CDR3 nucleotide sequence: TGCGCCAGCAGTGATATAGGGGACCACGAGCAGTACTTC. This codes for CASSDIGDHEQYF.

Many counts were recorded for this clonotype. The chain combines TRBV6-1 with TRBJ2-7, with 9 bases identical to TRBD1. The CDR3 has 14 residues. After removal of 6 bases from V and 3 bases from J, the junction contained 6 bases not matched to a gene. In germline, CDR1 is MNHNS, CDR2 SASEGT. CDR3 in amino acids: CASRIGQGIYEQYF. DNA of the CDR3: TGTGCCAGCAGGATAGGACAGGGGATCTACGAGCAGTACTTC.

In its sample, this clonotype was seen many times. The V call is TRBV2, the J call TRBJ1-5; 7 nucleotides match TRBD1. V shed 6 bases, J shed 0 bases, and the junction held 5 bases outside the gene matches. The CDR3 totals 15 residues. From germline, CDR1 is SNHLY and CDR2 FYNNEI. CDR3 region: CASRKQGYSNQPQHF. The CDR3 region has the DNA TGTGCCAGCAGAAAACAGGGGTATAGCAATCAGCCCCAGCATTTT.

The chain uses TRBV5-1 and TRBJ1-1; TRBD1 might be the D (6 bases). V lost 4 bases and J 4 bases, leaving 14 bases between the germline ends. Germline V gene sequence: CDR1 SGHRS, CDR2 YFSETQ. This CDR3 has 14 amino acids. For the CDR3, the DNA is TGCGCCAGCAGCCCGGCCCAGGGGAGCACTGAAGCTTTCTTT. Protein product: CASSPAQGSTEAFF.

The chain uses TRBV12-3 or TRBV12-4 and TRBJ1-1; 9 bases are shared with TRBD1. V shed 6 bases and J 5 bases; nucleotides not matched to a gene: 7. The CDR3 is 14 residues long. CDR3 in amino acids: CASRPQGAGTEAFF. The CDR3 DNA is TGTGCCAGCAGGCCACAGGGGGCTGGGACTGAAGCTTTCTTT.

In its sample, this clonotype was seen a few times. The CDR3 region is CASSIRDYGHEQFF. CDR3 coding DNA: TGTGCCAGTAGTATCCGGGACTACGGCCATGAGCAGTTCTTC. V gene TRBV19 combines with J gene TRBJ2-1, with 7 bases that match TRBD2. The CDR3 runs 14 residues. The J segment lost 8 bases and the V segment lost 3 bases, leaving 7 bases of the junction unmatched. Germline loops: CDR1 LNHDA, CDR2 SQIVND (reference sequence).

The V and J genes are TRBV4-1 and TRBJ1-2; D unresolved. Germline CDR1 and CDR2: MGHRA and YSYEKL. V was shortened by 0 bases and J by 3 bases, with 20 bases between the two germline ends. The CDR3 totals 18 residues. The CDR3 protein is CASSQDHQVLVFDYGYTF. CDR3 nucleotide sequence: TGCGCCAGCAGCCAAGATCATCAGGTTTTAGTATTCGACTATGGCTACACCTTC.

The sample holds many counts of this clonotype. V and J are TRBV6-5 and TRBJ1-1; TRBD1 might be the D (6 bases). Trimming removed 3 bases at V and 7 bases at J, with 12 bases between. Germline V CDR1 and CDR2: MNHEY, SVGAGI. The CDR3 is 13 amino acids. The CDR3 DNA reads as TGTGCCAGCAGTTATTTTAGGACAGTTGAAGCTTTCTTT. Amino acid sequence: CASSYFRTVEAFF.

This clonotype was observed many times. The rearrangement joins TRBV28 to TRBJ2-7, with 7 nucleotides matching TRBD1. The germline gives CDR1 MDHEN, CDR2 SYDVKM. This CDR3 region has 13 residues. Germline trimming cut 6 bases from V and 2 bases from J; bases unmatched to any gene: 4. CDR3 sequence (DNA): TGTGCCAGCAGAACCGGGACAGCCTACGAGCAGTACTTC. Its protein product is CASRTGTAYEQYF. Based on the CDR3 plus reference TRBV28 and TRBJ2-7, the full variable domain is DVKVTQSSRYLVKRTGEKVFLECVQDMDHENMFWYRQDPGLGLRLIYFSYDVKMKEKGDIPEGYSVSREKKERFSLILESASTNQTSMYLCASRTGTAYEQYFGPGTRLTVT.